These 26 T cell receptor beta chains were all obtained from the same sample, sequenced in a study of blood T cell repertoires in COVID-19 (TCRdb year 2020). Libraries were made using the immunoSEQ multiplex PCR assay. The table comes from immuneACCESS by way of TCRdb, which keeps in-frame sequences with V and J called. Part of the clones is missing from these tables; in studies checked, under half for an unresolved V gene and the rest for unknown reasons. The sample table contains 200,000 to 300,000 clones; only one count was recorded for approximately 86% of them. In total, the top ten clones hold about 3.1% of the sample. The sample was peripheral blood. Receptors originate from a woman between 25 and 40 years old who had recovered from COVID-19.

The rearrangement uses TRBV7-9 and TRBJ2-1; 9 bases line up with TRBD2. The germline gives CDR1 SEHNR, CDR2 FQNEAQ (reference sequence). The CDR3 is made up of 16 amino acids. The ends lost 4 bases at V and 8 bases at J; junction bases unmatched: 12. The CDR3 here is CASSSTGGTSMDEQFF. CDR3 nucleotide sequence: TGTGCCAGCAGCTCCACGGGTGGGACTAGCATGGATGAGCAGTTCTTC. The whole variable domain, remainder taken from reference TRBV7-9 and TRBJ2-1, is DTGVSQNPRHKITKRGQNVTFRCDPISEHNRLYWYRQTLGQGPEFLTYFQNEAQLEKSRLLSDRFSAERPKGSFSTLEIQRTEQGDSAMYLCASSSTGGTSMDEQFFGPGTRLTVL.

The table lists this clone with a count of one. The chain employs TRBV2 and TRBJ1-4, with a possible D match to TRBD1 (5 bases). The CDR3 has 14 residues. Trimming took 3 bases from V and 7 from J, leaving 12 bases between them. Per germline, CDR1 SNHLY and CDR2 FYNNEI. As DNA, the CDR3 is TGTGCCAGCAGTGATCTTGTGGGGGGTGAAAAACTGTTTTTT. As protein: CASSDLVGGEKLFF.

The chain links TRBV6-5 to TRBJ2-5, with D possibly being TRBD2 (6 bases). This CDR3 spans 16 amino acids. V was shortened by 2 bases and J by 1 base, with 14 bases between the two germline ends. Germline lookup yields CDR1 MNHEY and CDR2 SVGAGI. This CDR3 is CASSYPGVAVQETQYF. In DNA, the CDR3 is TGTGCCAGCAGTTACCCGGGAGTAGCGGTCCAAGAGACCCAGTACTTC.

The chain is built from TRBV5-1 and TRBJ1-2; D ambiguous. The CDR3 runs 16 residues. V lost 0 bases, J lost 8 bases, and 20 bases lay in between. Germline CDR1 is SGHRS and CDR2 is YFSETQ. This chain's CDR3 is CASSLGVAGPTGGYTF. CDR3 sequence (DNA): TGCGCCAGCAGCTTGGGAGTGGCCGGGCCTACGGGGGGCTACACCTTC.

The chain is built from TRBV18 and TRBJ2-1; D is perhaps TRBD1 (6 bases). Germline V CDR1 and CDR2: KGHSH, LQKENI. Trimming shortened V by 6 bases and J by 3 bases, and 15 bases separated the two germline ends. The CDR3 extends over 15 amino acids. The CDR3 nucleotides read TGTGCCAGCTCTCGGATGAAGGACAGCTACAATGAGCAGTTCTTC. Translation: CASSRMKDSYNEQFF.

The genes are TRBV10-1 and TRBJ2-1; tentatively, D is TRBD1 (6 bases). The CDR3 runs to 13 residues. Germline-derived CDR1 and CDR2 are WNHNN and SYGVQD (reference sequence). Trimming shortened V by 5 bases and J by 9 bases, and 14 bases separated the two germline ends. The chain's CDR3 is CASSYRELGEQFF. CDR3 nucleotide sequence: TGCGCCAGCAGTTACAGGGAGCTCGGTGAGCAGTTCTTC.

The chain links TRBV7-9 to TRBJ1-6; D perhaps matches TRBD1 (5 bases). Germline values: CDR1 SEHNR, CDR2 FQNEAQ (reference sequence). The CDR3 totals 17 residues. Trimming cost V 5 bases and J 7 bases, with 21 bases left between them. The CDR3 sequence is CASSRTPTGVGNSPLHF. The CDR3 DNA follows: TGTGCCAGCAGCCGAACCCCCACAGGAGTAGGGAATTCACCCCTCCACTTT.

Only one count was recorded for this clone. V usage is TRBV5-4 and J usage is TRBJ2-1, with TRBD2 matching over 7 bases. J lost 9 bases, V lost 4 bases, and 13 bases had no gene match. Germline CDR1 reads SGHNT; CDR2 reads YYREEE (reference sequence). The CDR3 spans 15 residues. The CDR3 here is CASSRGTKGLLEQFF. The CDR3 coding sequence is TGTGCCAGCAGCCGAGGGACTAAAGGTTTGCTTGAGCAGTTCTTC. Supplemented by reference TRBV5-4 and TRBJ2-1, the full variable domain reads ETGVTQSPTHLIKTRGQQVTLRCSSQSGHNTVSWYQQALGQGPQFIFQYYREEENGRGNFPPRFSGLQFPNYSSELNVNALELDDSALYLCASSRGTKGLLEQFFGPGTRLTVL.

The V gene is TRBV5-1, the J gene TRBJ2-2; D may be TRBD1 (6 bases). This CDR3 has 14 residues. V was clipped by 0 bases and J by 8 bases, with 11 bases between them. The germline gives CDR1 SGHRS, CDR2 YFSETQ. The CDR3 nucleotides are TGCGCCAGCAGCTTGGGGACAGCGTCGGGGGAGCTGTTTTTT. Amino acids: CASSLGTASGELFF.

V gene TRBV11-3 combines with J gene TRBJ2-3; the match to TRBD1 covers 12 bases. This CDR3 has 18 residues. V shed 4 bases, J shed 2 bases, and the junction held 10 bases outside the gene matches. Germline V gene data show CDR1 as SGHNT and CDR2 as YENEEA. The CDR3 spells CASSSRDRGRGDTDTQYF. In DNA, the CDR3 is TGTGCCAGCAGCTCCCGGGACAGGGGGCGGGGGGACACAGATACGCAGTATTTT.

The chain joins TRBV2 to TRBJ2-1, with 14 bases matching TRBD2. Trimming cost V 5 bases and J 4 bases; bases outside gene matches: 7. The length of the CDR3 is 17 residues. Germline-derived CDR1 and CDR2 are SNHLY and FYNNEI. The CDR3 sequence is CASSPGLAGGDYNEQFF. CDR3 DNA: TGTGCCAGCAGTCCCGGACTAGCGGGGGGAGATTACAATGAGCAGTTCTTC.

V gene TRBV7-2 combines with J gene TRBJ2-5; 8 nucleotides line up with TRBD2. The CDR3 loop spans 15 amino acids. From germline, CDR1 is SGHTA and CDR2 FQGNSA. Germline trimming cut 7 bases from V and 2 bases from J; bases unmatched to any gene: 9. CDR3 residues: CASTVAGSRQETQYF. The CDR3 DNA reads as TGTGCCAGCACCGTAGCGGGGAGCAGACAAGAGACCCAGTACTTC.

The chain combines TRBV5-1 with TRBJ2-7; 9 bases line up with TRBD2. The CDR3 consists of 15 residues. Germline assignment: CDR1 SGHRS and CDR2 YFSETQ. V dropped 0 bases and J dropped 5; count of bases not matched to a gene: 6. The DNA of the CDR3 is TGCGCCAGCAGCTTGGAAGGGGCTAGCGGGGACGAGCAGTACTTC. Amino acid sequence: CASSLEGASGDEQYF. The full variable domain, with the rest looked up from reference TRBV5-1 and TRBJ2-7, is KAGVTQTPRYLIKTRGQQVTLSCSPISGHRSVSWYQQTPGQGLQFLFEYFSETQRNKGNFPGRFSGRQFSNSRSEMNVSTLELGDSALYLCASSLEGASGDEQYFGPGTRLTVT.

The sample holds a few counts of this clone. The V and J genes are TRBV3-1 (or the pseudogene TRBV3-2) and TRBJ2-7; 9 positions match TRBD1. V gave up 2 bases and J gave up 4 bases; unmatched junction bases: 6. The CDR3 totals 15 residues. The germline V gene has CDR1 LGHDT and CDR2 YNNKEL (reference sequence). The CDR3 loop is CASSQPGDRVYEQYF. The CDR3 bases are TGTGCCAGCAGCCAACCCGGGGACAGGGTTTACGAGCAGTACTTC.

The CDR3 protein is CATSRGTVSNQPQHF. The CDR3 nucleotides are TGTGCCACCAGCAGAGGGACAGTTAGCAATCAGCCCCAGCATTTT. The V gene is TRBV15, the J gene TRBJ1-5; D possibly corresponds to TRBD1 (6 bases). This CDR3 contains 15 residues. Germline V gene lookup returns CDR1 LNHNV and CDR2 YYDKDF (reference sequence). Trimming removed 1 base from V and 0 bases from J, with 7 bases in between.

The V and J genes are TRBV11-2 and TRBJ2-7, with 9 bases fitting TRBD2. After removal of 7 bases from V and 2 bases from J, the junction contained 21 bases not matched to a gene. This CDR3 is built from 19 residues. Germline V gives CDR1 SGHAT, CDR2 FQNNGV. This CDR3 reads CASTPGERGVLGPAYEQYF. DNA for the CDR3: TGTGCCAGCACTCCGGGGGAGCGGGGGGTCCTGGGGCCCGCCTACGAGCAGTACTTC.

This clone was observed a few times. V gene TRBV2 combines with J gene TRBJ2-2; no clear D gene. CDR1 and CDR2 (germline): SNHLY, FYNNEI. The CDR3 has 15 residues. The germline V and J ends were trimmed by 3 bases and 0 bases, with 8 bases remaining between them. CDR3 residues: CASSDSTTNTGELFF. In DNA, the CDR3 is TGTGCCAGCAGTGATTCAACAACGAACACCGGGGAGCTGTTTTTT. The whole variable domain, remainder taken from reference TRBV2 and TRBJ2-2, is EPEVTQTPSHQVTQMGQEVILRCVPISNHLYFYWYRQILGQKVEFLVSFYNNEISEKSEIFDDQFSVERPDGSNFTLKIRSTKLEDSAMYFCASSDSTTNTGELFFGEGSRLTVL.

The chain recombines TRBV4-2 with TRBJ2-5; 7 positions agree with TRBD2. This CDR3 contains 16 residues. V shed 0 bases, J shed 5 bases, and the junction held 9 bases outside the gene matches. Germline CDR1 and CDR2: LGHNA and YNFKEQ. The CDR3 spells CASSQEERGYSETQYF. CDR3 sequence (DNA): TGTGCCAGCAGCCAAGAAGAGCGGGGTTACTCGGAGACCCAGTACTTC.

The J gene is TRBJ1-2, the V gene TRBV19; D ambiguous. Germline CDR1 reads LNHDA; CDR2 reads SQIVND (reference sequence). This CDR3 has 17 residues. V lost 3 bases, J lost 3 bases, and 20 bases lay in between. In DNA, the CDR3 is TGTGCCAGTAGTATTATTGGGTTGGGTTTGGGAGACTATGGCTACACCTTC. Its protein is CASSIIGLGLGDYGYTF.

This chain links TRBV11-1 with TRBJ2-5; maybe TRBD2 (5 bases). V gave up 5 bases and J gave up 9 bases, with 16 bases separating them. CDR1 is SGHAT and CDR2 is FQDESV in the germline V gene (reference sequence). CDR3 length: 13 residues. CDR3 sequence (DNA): TGTGCCAGCAGCCTAGGGTCCCCGAGGGCCCAGTACTTC. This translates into CASSLGSPRAQYF.

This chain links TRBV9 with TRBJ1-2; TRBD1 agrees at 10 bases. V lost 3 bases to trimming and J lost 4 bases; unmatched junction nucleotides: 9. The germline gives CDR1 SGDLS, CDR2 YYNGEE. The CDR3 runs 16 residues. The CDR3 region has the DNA TGTGCCAGCAGCGAGTACGGGACAGGGGTCCTCTATGGCTACACCTTC. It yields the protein CASSEYGTGVLYGYTF.

In nucleotides, the CDR3 is TGCGCCAGCAGCGCCGGGACAGGAACCTACGAGCAGTACTTC. This translates into CASSAGTGTYEQYF. V gene TRBV10-2 combines with J gene TRBJ2-7, with 8 bases identical to TRBD1. CDR3 length: 14 residues. The germline gives CDR1 WSHSY, CDR2 SAAADI. V lost 6 bases and J lost 2; bases outside the gene matches: 6.

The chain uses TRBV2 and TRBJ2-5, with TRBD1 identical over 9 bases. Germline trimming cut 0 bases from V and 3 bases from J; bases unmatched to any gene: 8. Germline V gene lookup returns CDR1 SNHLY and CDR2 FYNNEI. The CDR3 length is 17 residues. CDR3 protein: CASSEALRRTGEETQYF. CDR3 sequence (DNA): TGTGCCAGCAGTGAAGCGCTTCGTAGGACAGGGGAAGAGACCCAGTACTTC. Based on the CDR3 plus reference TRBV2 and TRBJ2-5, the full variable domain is EPEVTQTPSHQVTQMGQEVILRCVPISNHLYFYWYRQILGQKVEFLVSFYNNEISEKSEIFDDQFSVERPDGSNFTLKIRSTKLEDSAMYFCASSEALRRTGEETQYFGPGTRLLVL.

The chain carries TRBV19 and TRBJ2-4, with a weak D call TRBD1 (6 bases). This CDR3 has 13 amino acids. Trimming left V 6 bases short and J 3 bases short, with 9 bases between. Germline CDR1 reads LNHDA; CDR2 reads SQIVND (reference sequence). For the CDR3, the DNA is TGTGCCAGTAGCACGGACAGCAAAAACATTCAGTACTTC. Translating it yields CASSTDSKNIQYF.

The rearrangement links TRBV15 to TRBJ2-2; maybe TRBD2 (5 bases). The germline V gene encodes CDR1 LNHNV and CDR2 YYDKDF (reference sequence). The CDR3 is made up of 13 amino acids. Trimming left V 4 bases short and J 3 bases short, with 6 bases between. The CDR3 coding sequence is TGTGCCACCAGCACGGGATACACCGGGGAGCTGTTTTTT. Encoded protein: CATSTGYTGELFF.

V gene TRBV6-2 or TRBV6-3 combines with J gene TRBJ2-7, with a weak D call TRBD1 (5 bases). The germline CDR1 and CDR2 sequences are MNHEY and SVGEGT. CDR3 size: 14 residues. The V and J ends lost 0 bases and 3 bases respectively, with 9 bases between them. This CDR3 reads CASSYSGHLYEQYF. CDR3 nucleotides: TGTGCCAGCAGTTACTCAGGACATCTCTACGAGCAGTACTTC.